Listed below are T cell receptor beta chains from one sample, sequenced in a study of T cells in Graves' hyperthyroidism and ophthalmopathy. TCRdb re-called the multiplex PCR reads with MiXCR, one entry per CDR3 protein. The sample carries around 600,000 distinct CDR3 sequences, roughly 15% recorded once. Sequencing was done on a sample of blood. The receptors derive from a woman aged 45-60 years with Graves' ophthalmopathy. The CDR3 runs from the conserved cysteine through the conserved F or W. A D gene is named only where the DNA matches it firmly. A row's size may be missing; if present it is once, few, many or a size class.

-	15	TRBV28	TRBJ2-7	many	CASSYDWKSSYEQYF	TGTGCCAGCAGTTACGACTGGAAGAGCTCCTACGAGCAGTACTTC
TRBD1	14	TRBV12-3/TRBV12-4	TRBJ1-5	many	CASRKSDRNQPQHF	TGTGCCAGCAGAAAATCGGACAGGAATCAGCCCCAGCATTTT
TRBD2	15	TRBV3-1	TRBJ2-5	-	CASSPLAGGPETQYF	TGTGCCAGCAGCCCCTTAGCGGGAGGGCCAGAGACCCAGTACTTC
-	14	TRBV30	TRBJ2-5	many	CAWRDLAPQETQYF	TGTGCCTGGAGGGACCTAGCGCCCCAAGAGACCCAGTACTTC
-	16	TRBV7-2	TRBJ1-5	-	CASSLAVDNLYQPQHF	TGTGCCAGCAGCTTAGCAGTGGACAACTTATATCAGCCCCAGCATTTT
-	13	TRBV12-3/TRBV12-4	TRBJ2-5	many	CASSRAGKETQYF	TGTGCCAGCAGCCGCGCGGGGAAAGAGACCCAGTACTTC
TRBD1	15	TRBV7-8	TRBJ2-7	many	CASLPLWTGTYEQYF	TGTGCCAGCCTCCCTCTATGGACAGGAACCTACGAGCAGTACTTC
-	15	TRBV28	TRBJ1-1	many	CASSPRSGFITEAFF	TGTGCCAGCAGTCCCCGGTCGGGGTTCATCACTGAAGCTTTCTTT
TRBD1	17	TRBV20-1	TRBJ2-3	many	CSAIAYHAGGDTDTQYF	TGCAGTGCTATAGCCTACCACGCAGGGGGAGACACAGATACGCAGTATTTT
TRBD2	16	TRBV5-1	TRBJ2-3	-	CASSVGSGSPTDTQYF	TGCGCCAGCAGCGTGGGTAGCGGGAGTCCCACAGATACGCAGTATTTT
TRBD1	16	TRBV4-3	TRBJ2-1	-	CASSQIPGTGADEQFF	TGCGCCAGCAGCCAGATTCCCGGGACAGGGGCCGATGAGCAGTTCTTC
TRBD1	13	TRBV20-1	TRBJ1-5	-	CSARDRDNQPQHF	TGCAGTGCTCGGGACAGGGATAATCAGCCCCAGCATTTT
-	12	TRBV10-3	TRBJ1-1	many	CATSKGREEAFF	TGTGCCACGTCCAAGGGTCGGGAAGAAGCTTTCTTT
-	12	TRBV12-3/TRBV12-4	TRBJ1-5	-	CASTMFGQPQHF	TGTGCCAGCACAATGTTCGGTCAGCCCCAGCATTTT
TRBD2	19	TRBV7-9	TRBJ2-5	many	CASSLAGGSGGRLGETQYF	TGTGCCAGCAGCTTAGCCGGCGGGAGTGGCGGGAGGCTTGGAGAGACCCAGTACTTC